This T cell receptor (beta chain) was captured in a study of blood T cell repertoires in COVID-19 (dated by TCRdb to about 2020). Context from the whole study: Samples from collaborators originated in the United States, Italy and Spain and spanned both the acute and convalescent phases of COVID-19. The material from the prospective study consisted of cDNA or gDNA derived from T cells, B-cell-depleted T cells, or PBMCs. Deeply sampled blood TCRbeta repertoires from subjects exposed to, actively infected with, or recovered from COVID-19 were included in the dataset. The repertoires were made available in a free public database intended to serve as a resource for research on the immune response to SARS-CoV-2. The samples were drawn from the first 160 participants of the ongoing ImmuneRACE study and from 950 to 1,500 subjects provided by 6 global collaborators. The sample metadata nearly always contained a de-identified subject ID, COVID-19 status, age in years and sex. Where available, HLA class I and class II types were obtained from metadata supplied by the sample provider rather than from assay-based typing. On the study overall, not on this receptor specifically: The quantity of clinical and demographic metadata differed by source and by participant and was supplied without curation.

Looking up the germline V gene yields CDR1 SQVTM and CDR2 ANQGSEA. Trimming costs V 6 bases and J 3 bases, and their ends lie 14 bases apart. Its CDR3 holds 13 amino acids, cysteine through phenylalanine. Only CDR3 DNA is held: 39 bases, read in frame from base 1. A word on this clone: Its antigen has not been determined. Base qualities are not provided; no much larger clone lies one nucleotide away.

A second Seattle source provided samples from volunteer blood donors who had recovered from COVID-19. Whole blood was collected in K2EDTA tubes by collaborating institutions according to the institutions' own protocols. For TCRbeta analysis, collaborator samples were shipped as frozen whole blood, as isolated PBMCs, or as DNA extracted from either sample type. TCRbeta CDR3 regions were amplified from genomic DNA by means of the immunoSEQ Assay, a bias-controlled multiplex PCR. The original methods were these. The number of nucleated cells in each sample was estimated by amplification of reference gene primers within the assay. Sequence reads were collapsed and filtered to measure the absolute abundance of every unique TCRbeta CDR3 rearrangement. Productive Simpson clonality was computed per sample as the square root of Simpson's diversity index over productive rearrangements. TCRdb retrieved this table from immuneACCESS and kept in-frame rearrangements only. Not all clones are present; in checked studies, unresolved V genes account for under half, and no reason is known for the remainder. From that table come the V and J calls and clone size; the DNA was used to work out D and trimming. This sample has about 170,000 clones in its table, and 70% to 90% of those were observed once. Clones ranked in the top ten supply 1% to 1.5% of the sample.

This TCR was recovered from a man aged 55 to 69 who had recovered from COVID-19. The chain is encoded by TRBV29-1 joined to TRBJ1-2; no confident D gene assignment can be made. Sequencing was performed on peripheral blood. The DNA reads as follows: TGCAGCGTGATAACACCATCAGACTATGGCTACACCTTC. Its protein is CSVITPSDYGYTF.